Below are 21 T cell receptor beta chains sequenced from a single sample in a study of blood T cell repertoires in COVID-19. Generated by immunoSEQ multiplex PCR, the TCRdb table keeps only in-frame clones and is missing some. The sample contains 90,000 to 120,000 clones, 89% of which appear only once. The sample comprised peripheral blood. Source of these receptors: a man between 35 and 55 years old with active or convalescent COVID-19.

The chain links TRBV5-4 to TRBJ2-5, with 9 nucleotides matching TRBD2. CDR3 length: 15 amino acids. The ends lost 0 bases at V and 0 bases at J; junction bases unmatched: 0. The V gene's germline CDR1 is SGHNT and CDR2 YYREEE (reference sequence). As DNA, the CDR3 is TGTGCCAGCAGCTTGGGACTAGCGGACCAAGAGACCCAGTACTTC. Protein sequence: CASSLGLADQETQYF. Together with reference TRBV5-4 and TRBJ2-5, the CDR3 gives the full variable domain: ETGVTQSPTHLIKTRGQQVTLRCSSQSGHNTVSWYQQALGQGPQFIFQYYREEENGRGNFPPRFSGLQFPNYSSELNVNALELDDSALYLCASSLGLADQETQYFGPGTRLLVL.

The rearrangement joins TRBV3-1 (or the pseudogene TRBV3-2) to TRBJ2-7; TRBD2 might be the D (5 bases). The CDR3 length is 14 residues. Germline V gene sequence: CDR1 LGHDT, CDR2 YNNKEL (reference sequence). V was shortened by 9 bases and J by 4 bases, with 19 bases between the two germline ends. CDR3 protein: CARRRKSRGYEQYF. As DNA, the CDR3 is TGTGCCAGAAGAAGGAAATCCCGCGGGTACGAGCAGTACTTC.

The chain combines TRBV5-1 with TRBJ1-2; D not resolved. The V end lost 4 bases, the J end lost 5 bases, and 12 bases lay between the germline ends. The germline CDR1 and CDR2 sequences are SGHRS and YFSETQ. CDR3 length: 13 amino acids. The CDR3 loop reads CASSPQSGYGYTF. The CDR3 region has the DNA TGCGCCAGCAGCCCTCAGTCGGGATATGGCTACACCTTC.

This clone was seen a few times. The chain joins TRBV4-1 to TRBJ2-5; perhaps TRBD2 as D (5 bases). With 0 bases removed from V and 5 bases from J, the gap between germline ends came to 16 bases. The CDR3 is 16 residues long. Germline CDR1 reads MGHRA; CDR2 reads YSYEKL. Here the CDR3 reads CASSQDRIRTQETQYF. The CDR3 DNA reads as TGCGCCAGCAGCCAAGATCGTATACGGACTCAGGAGACCCAGTACTTC.

The chain combines TRBV5-1 with TRBJ2-1; 10 bases agree with TRBD1. The CDR3 totals 16 residues. Germline V CDR1 and CDR2: SGHRS, YFSETQ. V lost 5 bases and J lost 7; bases outside the gene matches: 12. The CDR3 region is CASSSHPGQGSNEQFF. The DNA for the CDR3 is TGCGCCAGCAGTTCCCACCCGGGACAGGGGTCGAATGAGCAGTTCTTC.

The chain recombines TRBV9 with TRBJ2-3; TRBD2 aligns across 11 bases. Germline V CDR1 and CDR2: SGDLS, YYNGEE. This CDR3 is 17 amino acids long. The V and J ends lost 0 bases and 4 bases, in that order; junction bases with no gene match: 7. Here the CDR3 DNA reads TGTGCCAGCAGCGTAGCGGTAGCGGGAGGGTCGGCAGATACGCAGTATTTT. Translated, it gives CASSVAVAGGSADTQYF.

This chain uses TRBV24-1 with TRBJ2-2; a weak D match, TRBD1 (6 bases). This CDR3 contains 16 residues. The germline V gene has CDR1 KGHDR and CDR2 SFDVKD. Trimming pared 1 base from V and 4 bases from J, leaving 12 bases between. The CDR3 coding sequence is TGTGCCACCAGTGATTTTAGGCAGGGGAGCACCGGGGAGCTGTTTTTT. This gives the protein CATSDFRQGSTGELFF.

This chain links TRBV11-2 with TRBJ2-1; 8 bases line up with TRBD2. J was trimmed by 5 bases and V by 2 bases; bases with no gene match: 11. CDR3 length: 17 residues. CDR1 is SGHAT and CDR2 is FQNNGV in the germline V gene. In nucleotides, the CDR3 is TGTGCCAGCAGCTTACGAGGCTTTGGGCGGGGGGACAATGAGCAGTTCTTC. Translated: CASSLRGFGRGDNEQFF.

The chain combines TRBV7-6 with TRBJ2-7; D is ambiguous. The CDR3 length is 13 residues. Per germline, CDR1 SGHVS and CDR2 FNYEAQ. V gave up 6 bases and J gave up 5 bases, with 14 bases separating them. The CDR3 spells CASRMVSTDEQYF. The CDR3 coding sequence is TGTGCCAGCAGGATGGTTTCAACGGACGAGCAGTACTTC.

The chain has TRBV3-1 (or the pseudogene TRBV3-2) and TRBJ1-4, with 12 nucleotides matching TRBD1. The trim removed 4 bases at V and 10 bases at J, leaving 10 bases unmatched. The CDR3 extends over 16 amino acids. Germline V gene data show CDR1 as LGHDT and CDR2 as YNNKEL (reference sequence). The CDR3 sequence: CASSLTGTGGRGKLFF. DNA for the CDR3: TGTGCCAGCAGCCTTACCGGGACAGGGGGCAGAGGAAAACTGTTTTTT.

This rearrangement joins TRBV7-2 to TRBJ1-6, with 9 positions matching TRBD1. V trimming: 6 bases; J trimming: 14 bases; junction bases outside the gene matches: 8. Germline loops: CDR1 SGHTA, CDR2 FQGNSA. The CDR3 totals 13 residues. CDR3 in DNA: TGTGCCAGCAGGGGGGGACAGGGAGAGTCCCTCCACTTT. Its protein is CASRGGQGESLHF.

The J gene is TRBJ2-7, the V gene TRBV21-1; the table's D call, TRBD2, was not checked against the DNA. TRBV21-1 is a pseudogene segment. This CDR3 contains 15 residues. This chain's CDR3 is CASSKGRRRAYEQYF. CDR3 sequence (DNA): TGTGCCAGCAGCAAAGGTAGAAGGAGGGCCTACGAGCAGTACTTC.

This sequence joins TRBV5-1 and TRBJ2-7, with TRBD1 matching 10 bases. The CDR3 length is 16 residues. V trimming: 4 bases; J trimming: 4 bases; junction bases outside the gene matches: 11. Germline-derived CDR1 and CDR2 are SGHRS and YFSETQ. For the CDR3, the DNA is TGCGCCAGCAGCCCTTTTCCCCCGGGACAGGGGTACGAGCAGTACTTC. Translation: CASSPFPPGQGYEQYF.

The chain has TRBV21-1 and TRBJ1-5; the D call TRBD1 from the table was never checked on the DNA. TRBV21-1 is a pseudogene. The CDR3 has 14 residues. The DNA of the CDR3 is TGTGCCAGCAGCAAATCCGACAGAAATCAGCCCCAGCATTTT. Encoded protein: CASSKSDRNQPQHF.

V usage is TRBV28 and J usage is TRBJ2-2, with 9 bases matching TRBD2. In germline, CDR1 is MDHEN, CDR2 SYDVKM. The CDR3 is 16 amino acids. J gave up 0 bases and V 5 bases, and 4 bases lay outside the gene matches. Written as DNA, the CDR3 is TGTGCCAGCAGTCCGCTAGCGGGGACGAACACCGGGGAGCTGTTTTTT. Translated, it gives CASSPLAGTNTGELFF.

The chain uses TRBV6-5 and TRBJ2-1, with no clear D. Trimming cost V 8 bases and J 1 base, with 12 bases left between them. Germline V gives CDR1 MNHEY, CDR2 SVGAGI. The CDR3 totals 14 residues. The CDR3 DNA reads TGTGCCAGCGAGGCCTATACATCCTACAATGAGCAGTTCTTC. Amino acid sequence: CASEAYTSYNEQFF.

The CDR3 region is CASSFEGQGKKLFF. CDR3 nucleotide sequence: TGTGCCAGCAGCTTTGAGGGACAGGGTAAAAAACTGTTTTTT. The gene calls are TRBV7-9 and TRBJ1-4, with 9 positions matching TRBD1. The germline CDR1 and CDR2 sequences are SEHNR and FQNEAQ (reference sequence). V shed 3 bases, J shed 9 bases, and the junction held 5 bases outside the gene matches. The CDR3 has 14 residues.

V and J are TRBV19 and TRBJ1-1, with 8 bases matching TRBD1. Trimming removed 3 bases from V and 2 bases from J; junction bases left unmatched: 5. The CDR3 has 15 amino acids. The germline V gene has CDR1 LNHDA and CDR2 SQIVND (reference sequence). Here the CDR3 reads CASSISGQVNTEAFF. The DNA for the CDR3 is TGTGCCAGTAGTATCTCGGGACAGGTAAACACTGAAGCTTTCTTT.

The gene calls are TRBV7-9 and TRBJ2-3; D gene unclear. With 2 bases removed from V and 7 bases from J, the gap between germline ends came to 7 bases. The CDR3 is made up of 12 amino acids. CDR1 is SEHNR and CDR2 is FQNEAQ in the germline V gene (reference sequence). The chain's CDR3 is CASSLLDNTQYF. In DNA, the CDR3 is TGTGCCAGCAGCTTACTCGACAATACGCAGTATTTT.

This chain uses TRBV7-2 with TRBJ2-7; D call uncertain. The germline V gene encodes CDR1 SGHTA and CDR2 FQGNSA. V was cut by 1 base and J by 0 bases, with 7 bases left in between. The CDR3 has 14 amino acids. The CDR3, as DNA: TGTGCCAGCAGCTTAGTTTTAGTCTCCTACGAGCAGTACTTC. Its protein product is CASSLVLVSYEQYF.

The rearrangement links TRBV11-3 to TRBJ1-1; TRBD1 aligns across 7 bases. Per germline, CDR1 SGHNT and CDR2 YENEEA. V shed 5 bases, J shed 0 bases, and the junction held 3 bases outside the gene matches. CDR3 length: 14 amino acids. In DNA form, the CDR3 reads TGTGCCAGCAGCCTGGGACAGTTGAACACTGAAGCTTTCTTT. It specifies CASSLGQLNTEAFF.